The next 16 T cell receptor beta chains were all read from a single sample in a study of control samples from healthy donors and cancer patients. Using immunoSEQ multiplex PCR, the repertoire was profiled, and TCRdb retains in-frame clones only, with some absent. Of 80,000 to 100,000 clones in the sample, more than 90% are singletons; the top ten hold 3%. Source material: blood. These receptors originate from a human donor in good health. The donor label of this sample is uncertain.

The V and J genes are TRBV19 and TRBJ2-1; D is undetermined. CDR1 and CDR2 from the germline V gene are LNHDA and SQIVND (reference sequence). The CDR3 runs 12 residues. Trimming cost V 3 bases and J 10 bases, with 10 bases left between them. The CDR3 DNA follows: TGTGCCAGTAGTATGGTTTTGGGGGAGCAGTTCTTC. This encodes CASSMVLGEQFF.

V gene TRBV19 combines with J gene TRBJ1-5; a possible D gene is TRBD1 (5 bases). The CDR3 runs 15 residues. V lost 5 bases, J lost 4 bases, and 15 bases lay in between. Germline V CDR1 and CDR2: LNHDA, SQIVND (reference sequence). CDR3 sequence reads: CASSLVVGGNQPQHF. The CDR3 DNA reads as TGTGCCAGTAGTCTCGTTGTGGGGGGGAATCAGCCCCAGCATTTT.

This chain links TRBV7-9 with TRBJ1-5; a weak D match, TRBD1 (5 bases). This CDR3 is built from 13 residues. Germline values: CDR1 SEHNR, CDR2 FQNEAQ (reference sequence). Trimming left V 4 bases short and J 5 bases short, with 9 bases between. Written as DNA, the CDR3 is TGTGCCAGCAGCTACCCGGGGCATCAGCCCCAGCATTTT. It yields the protein CASSYPGHQPQHF.

This clone was seen a few times. The chain carries TRBV3-1 (or the pseudogene TRBV3-2) and TRBJ1-5, with TRBD1 matching over 10 bases. The CDR3 is made up of 14 amino acids. The V and J ends lost 5 bases and 9 bases, in that order; junction bases with no gene match: 7. Per germline, CDR1 LGHDT and CDR2 YNNKEL (reference sequence). The DNA of the CDR3 is TGTGCCAGCAGCAACCGGGACAGGGGAGGGCCCCAGCATTTT. This encodes CASSNRDRGGPQHF.

The CDR3 nucleotides are TGTGCCAGCAGCTCCCGACTAGCGGGGTCCATCACAGATACGCAGTATTTT. This gives the protein CASSSRLAGSITDTQYF. This rearrangement joins TRBV7-2 to TRBJ2-3; 11 bases are a match to TRBD2. In germline, CDR1 is SGHTA, CDR2 FQGNSA. The junction had 8 bases not matched to a gene; V was cut back by 4 bases and J by 2 bases. This CDR3 has 17 residues. Looking up the rest from reference TRBV7-2 and TRBJ2-3 gives the full variable domain: GAGVSQSPSNKVTEKGKDVELRCDPISGHTALYWYRQSLGQGLEFLIYFQGNSAPDKSGLPSDRFSAERTGGSVSTLTIQRTQQEDSAVYLCASSSRLAGSITDTQYFGPGTRLTVL.

The CDR3 DNA is TGTGCCAGCAGCCCCCCGGGCCTCCACAATGAGCAGTTCTTC. Residues: CASSPPGLHNEQFF. The chain uses TRBV4-2 and TRBJ2-1; D not certain. Germline V gene sequence: CDR1 LGHNA, CDR2 YNFKEQ. This CDR3 is built from 14 residues. V was shortened by 4 bases and J by 5 bases, with 12 bases between the two germline ends.

The rearrangement links TRBV27 to TRBJ1-5, with D unclear. V was trimmed by 5 bases and J by 3 bases, leaving 11 bases between them. This CDR3 contains 14 residues. CDR1 is MNHEY and CDR2 is SMNVEV in the germline V gene (reference sequence). CDR3 in DNA: TGTGCCAGCAGTCCCCAGAGTTACAATCAGCCCCAGCATTTT. Residues: CASSPQSYNQPQHF.

This chain connects TRBV18 to TRBJ1-1; no definite D call. This CDR3 has 15 residues. Germline V gene sequence: CDR1 KGHSH, CDR2 LQKENI. V gave up 3 bases and J gave up 1 base, with 12 bases separating them. CDR3 protein: CASSPTDAANTEAFF. As DNA, the CDR3 is TGTGCCAGCTCACCGACCGACGCAGCGAACACTGAAGCTTTCTTT.

This clone was counted a few times. This chain connects TRBV4-1 to TRBJ1-4, with TRBD1 matching 8 bases. The germline V gene has CDR1 MGHRA and CDR2 YSYEKL. Trimming cost V 4 bases and J 8 bases; bases outside gene matches: 9. The CDR3 extends over 15 amino acids. CDR3 bases: TGCGCCAGCAGCCGTTCAACCCGGGACAGGGAAAAACTGTTTTTT. This translates into CASSRSTRDREKLFF.

The rearrangement links TRBV11-2 to TRBJ2-2; the D gene is possibly TRBD1 (6 bases). V was cut by 1 base and J by 7 bases, with 13 bases left in between. The CDR3 runs 15 residues. Germline V gene data show CDR1 as SGHAT and CDR2 as FQNNGV. The CDR3 coding sequence is TGTGCCAGCAGCTTAGTTCCAGGGGTCGGCGGGGAGCTGTTTTTT. This translates into CASSLVPGVGGELFF.

The chain couples TRBV2 to TRBJ2-7; no reliable D call. CDR3 length equals 15 residues. Germline CDR1 is SNHLY and CDR2 is FYNNEI. Trimming cost V 2 bases and J 0 bases, with 11 bases left between them. The chain's CDR3 is CASSETRDHSYEQYV. The CDR3 nucleotides are TGTGCCAGCAGTGAAACACGAGACCACTCCTACGAGCAGTACGTC.

In the case of this clone: Other nucleotide sequences in the sample specify the same CDR3. The chain couples TRBV5-6 to TRBJ2-4, with 9 positions matching TRBD2. J gave up 6 bases and V 0 bases, and 7 bases lay outside the gene matches. This CDR3 is built from 16 residues. Germline CDR1 and CDR2: SGHDT and YYEEEE. CDR3 nucleotides: TGTGCCAGCAGCTTGGCTGGGCGGGGGGGCTTAAACATTCAGTACTTC. Translating it yields CASSLAGRGGLNIQYF.

This chain connects TRBV6-4 to TRBJ2-3; weak D call: TRBD1 (6 bases). CDR1 and CDR2 from the germline V gene are MRHNA and SNTAGT. V was clipped by 4 bases and J by 0 bases, with 8 bases between them. The CDR3 consists of 14 residues. The CDR3 reads CASSVDRSTDTQYF. Written as DNA, the CDR3 is TGTGCCAGCAGTGTGGACAGAAGCACAGATACGCAGTATTTT.

The V gene is TRBV11-2, the J gene TRBJ1-1; D is possibly TRBD1 (5 bases). V was pared by 2 bases and J by 4 bases, with 11 bases between. The V gene's germline CDR1 is SGHAT and CDR2 FQNNGV. The CDR3 totals 14 residues. The CDR3 spells CASSLNRGGTEAFF. The CDR3 DNA is TGTGCCAGCAGCTTAAACCGGGGGGGCACTGAAGCTTTCTTT. Full variable domain (outside the CDR3, taken from reference TRBV11-2 and TRBJ1-1): EAGVAQSPRYKIIEKRQSVAFWCNPISGHATLYWYQQILGQGPKLLIQFQNNGVVDDSQLPKDRFSAERLKGVDSTLKIQPAKLEDSAVYLCASSLNRGGTEAFFGQGTRLTVV.

CDR3 protein: CASSPTAGNTIYF. The CDR3 coding sequence is TGTGCCAGCAGTCCAACAGCTGGAAACACCATATATTTT. The V call is TRBV28, the J call TRBJ1-3; D remains ambiguous. CDR1 is MDHEN, CDR2 SYDVKM, per germline. The length of the CDR3 is 13 residues. V lost 5 bases and J 2 bases, leaving 7 bases between the germline ends.

This clone was counted a single time. This rearrangement joins TRBV27 to TRBJ1-4; D may be TRBD1 (5 bases). This CDR3 is built from 14 residues. Germline assignment: CDR1 MNHEY and CDR2 SMNVEV (reference sequence). V was trimmed by 6 bases and J by 5 bases, leaving 13 bases between them. The CDR3 reads CASRLQGLNEKLFF. In DNA, the CDR3 is TGTGCCAGCAGATTGCAGGGTCTGAATGAAAAACTGTTTTTT. Full variable domain (rest looked up from reference TRBV27 and TRBJ1-4): EAQVTQNPRYLITVTGKKLTVTCSQNMNHEYMSWYRQDPGLGLRQIYYSMNVEVTDKGDVPEGYKVSRKEKRNFPLILESPSPNQTSLYFCASRLQGLNEKLFFGSGTQLSVL.